The 18 T cell receptor beta chains below all came from one sample that was sequenced in a study of T cell responses to AZD1222 COVID-19 vaccine. Method: immunoSEQ multiplex PCR; TCRdb's copy keeps in-frame clones and lacks some. Altogether approximately 100,000 clones are present, around 90% being singletons, with the ten largest covering around 7%. Sequenced here: peripheral blood, sampled on day 0 of AZD1222 vaccination. The source is an adult in good health.

The chain carries TRBV12-3 or TRBV12-4 and TRBJ1-1; 7 bases match TRBD1. V was pared by 1 base and J by 5 bases, with 1 base of the junction left unmatched. The CDR3 sequence is 13 residues long. For the CDR3, the DNA is TGTGCCAGCAGTTTAGGACAGGGTACTGAAGCTTTCTTT. Its translation is CASSLGQGTEAFF.

The rearrangement joins TRBV5-1 to TRBJ2-1, with TRBD2 matching 8 bases. Germline V gives CDR1 SGHRS, CDR2 YFSETQ. V trimming: 0 bases; J trimming: 8 bases; junction bases outside the gene matches: 4. The CDR3 has 14 residues. The CDR3 DNA follows: TGCGCCAGCAGCTTGGGGCTAGCGGGCCATGAGCAGTTCTTC. Amino acids: CASSLGLAGHEQFF.

J is TRBJ2-2 and V is TRBV2; possibly TRBD2 for D (5 bases). This CDR3 has 12 amino acids. Germline CDR1 and CDR2: SNHLY and FYNNEI. V lost 7 bases, J lost 6 bases, and 9 bases lay in between. The CDR3 sequence is CASTEDSGELFF. DNA for the CDR3: TGTGCCAGCACGGAGGATTCCGGGGAGCTGTTTTTT.

This chain connects TRBV7-9 to TRBJ1-1; 10 bases map to TRBD1. The CDR3 runs 15 residues. V dropped 5 bases and J dropped 4; count of bases not matched to a gene: 7. Looked up from germline, CDR1 is SEHNR and CDR2 is FQNEAQ (reference sequence). CDR3 sequence reads: CASSPTGGWGTEAFF. CDR3 in DNA: TGTGCCAGCAGCCCGACAGGGGGCTGGGGCACTGAAGCTTTCTTT.

This rearrangement joins TRBV7-2 to TRBJ1-4; 7 positions agree with TRBD1. The CDR3 sequence is 16 residues long. Germline lookup yields CDR1 SGHTA and CDR2 FQGNSA. The trim removed 2 bases at V and 7 bases at J, leaving 10 bases unmatched. CDR3 residues: CASSLWWRGRPEKLFF. CDR3 DNA sequence: TGTGCCAGCAGCTTATGGTGGAGGGGGCGGCCTGAAAAACTGTTTTTT.

This clone was counted only a few times. The J gene is TRBJ2-4, the V gene TRBV12-3 or TRBV12-4; D remains ambiguous. This CDR3 region has 12 residues. V was clipped by 3 bases and J by 6 bases, with 6 bases between them. The CDR3, as DNA: TGTGCCAGCAGTTTCGGCCTAAACATTCAGTACTTC. It is translated as CASSFGLNIQYF.

The gene calls are TRBV19 and TRBJ2-7; no firm D call. V lost 3 bases, J lost 2 bases, and 8 bases lay in between. The CDR3 consists of 13 residues. The V gene's germline CDR1 is LNHDA and CDR2 SQIVND (reference sequence). CDR3 sequence: CASSMQGPYEQYF. Here the CDR3 DNA reads TGTGCCAGTAGTATGCAAGGCCCCTACGAGCAGTACTTC.

This clone was seen more than once but under ten times. The V gene is TRBV6-4, the J gene TRBJ2-5, with D hard to call. Germline V gene data show CDR1 as MRHNA and CDR2 as SNTAGT. This CDR3 has 13 residues. V shed 4 bases and J shed 3 bases, with 9 bases lying between them. The CDR3 sequence: CASSGNEKETQYF. CDR3 DNA sequence: TGTGCCAGCAGTGGGAACGAAAAAGAGACCCAGTACTTC.

This sequence joins TRBV7-9 and TRBJ2-7, with 9 positions matching TRBD1. The CDR3 is 15 residues long. The germline CDR1 and CDR2 sequences are SEHNR and FQNEAQ (reference sequence). V dropped 6 bases and J dropped 1; count of bases not matched to a gene: 7. CDR3 DNA sequence: TGTGCCAGCAGGGCCGGGACAGGGCTTTCCTACGAGCAGTACTTC. Translated: CASRAGTGLSYEQYF.

The rearrangement joins TRBV5-1 to TRBJ1-4, with D unclear. Trimming left V 4 bases short and J 11 bases short, with 18 bases between. The CDR3 has 14 amino acids. The germline V gene has CDR1 SGHRS and CDR2 YFSETQ. The DNA of the CDR3 is TGCGCCAGCAGCCTCTCCTACGGCACGGGGAAACTGTTTTTT. Amino acids: CASSLSYGTGKLFF.

The chain recombines TRBV2 with TRBJ2-1; D is tentatively TRBD1 or TRBD2 (7 bases each). The CDR3 contains 15 residues. Trimming took off 5 bases at V and 9 bases at J, with 20 bases between the two ends. CDR1 is SNHLY and CDR2 is FYNNEI in the germline V gene. CDR3 DNA sequence: TGTGCCAGCAGTTTCGGTAGCGGGCCAGGGGGTGAGCAGTTCTTC. Protein: CASSFGSGPGGEQFF.

The CDR3 DNA is TGTGCCAGTAGTATAGGCAGGCCGCTCTCTGGAAACACCATATATTTT. This translates into CASSIGRPLSGNTIYF. The chain is built from TRBV19 and TRBJ1-3; no clear D. V was trimmed by 1 base and J by 0 bases, leaving 10 bases between them. Germline-derived CDR1 and CDR2 are LNHDA and SQIVND (reference sequence). The CDR3 length is 16 residues.

V and J are TRBV4-2 and TRBJ1-5; 8 bases map to TRBD1. With 1 base clipped from V and 5 bases from J, the junction kept 4 bases outside the gene matches. The CDR3 spans 15 residues. CDR1 is LGHNA, CDR2 YNFKEQ, per germline. CDR3 in DNA: TGTGCCAGCAGCCAAGTGACGACAGGGGATCAGCCCCAGCATTTT. Translating gives CASSQVTTGDQPQHF.

The rearrangement links TRBV5-1 to TRBJ1-1; D gene unclear. Germline loops: CDR1 SGHRS, CDR2 YFSETQ. This CDR3 comprises 13 residues. The V gene lost 6 bases and the J gene lost 0 bases, with 9 bases spanning the gap. CDR3 bases: TGCGCCAGCACAGTAGACATGAACACTGAAGCTTTCTTT. It specifies CASTVDMNTEAFF.

V gene TRBV30 combines with J gene TRBJ2-6, with D unresolved. V dropped 1 base and J dropped 0 bases, with 10 bases sitting between them. The CDR3 loop spans 16 amino acids. CDR1 is GTSNPN and CDR2 is SVGIG in the germline V gene (reference sequence). CDR3 DNA: TGTGCCTGGAGTGGCGATTATCACTCTGGGGCCAACGTCCTGACTTTC. Its translation: CAWSGDYHSGANVLTF.

The J gene is TRBJ2-1, the V gene TRBV19; TRBD2 matches 11 bases. The CDR3 sequence is 16 residues long. The germline V gene encodes CDR1 LNHDA and CDR2 SQIVND (reference sequence). J gave up 7 bases and V 7 bases, and 12 bases lay outside the gene matches. The DNA for the CDR3 is TGTGCCAGTACTATGGGTAGCGGGGGGGCCTGGAATGAGCAGTTCTTC. Translated, it gives CASTMGSGGAWNEQFF.

The V and J genes are TRBV5-6 and TRBJ1-6; the D gene is possibly TRBD1 (6 bases). Germline V gene sequence: CDR1 SGHDT, CDR2 YYEEEE. The V and J ends lost 2 bases and 9 bases respectively, with 15 bases between them. This CDR3 spans 15 amino acids. CDR3 residues: CASSFRALQGSPLHF. DNA of the CDR3: TGTGCCAGCAGCTTCAGGGCCTTACAGGGTTCACCCCTCCACTTT.

The chain joins TRBV5-1 to TRBJ1-3, with D perhaps TRBD1 (5 bases). The germline V gene encodes CDR1 SGHRS and CDR2 YFSETQ. The V end was cut by 2 bases, the J end by 3 bases, with 15 bases between. This CDR3 spans 16 amino acids. This CDR3 reads CASSFFSGFLGNTIYF. The CDR3 DNA sequence: TGCGCCAGCAGCTTTTTTTCAGGGTTCCTTGGAAACACCATATATTTT.